Below, 21 T cell receptor beta chains from the same sample are listed, as sequenced in a study of graft-versus-host responses after intestinal transplantation. Sequencing used immunoSEQ multiplex PCR; TCRdb keeps in-frame clones, though not all of them. This table holds about 93,000 clones, 85% to 95% found once. Their antigens remain unidentified. Sample: unstimulated CD8+ T cells sorted from spleen or lymph node cells, taken before intestinal transplant. The receptors come from a human donor who received an intestinal transplant.

This chain uses TRBV6-5 with TRBJ1-2; 11 bases align to TRBD1. The CDR3 totals 15 residues. Germline values: CDR1 MNHEY, CDR2 SVGAGI. V shed 5 bases and J 4 bases; nucleotides not matched to a gene: 6. DNA for the CDR3: TGTGCCAGCAGTACCTCCGGGACAGGGGGCTATGGCTACACCTTC. This encodes CASSTSGTGGYGYTF.

The chain couples TRBV23-1 to TRBJ1-3, with D unresolved. TRBV23-1 qualifies as an ORF whose function is uncertain. CDR3 length equals 13 residues. Trimming removed 8 bases from V and 0 bases from J, with 8 bases in between. DNA for the CDR3: TGCGCCAGCTCAGGCCACTCTGGAAACACCATATATTTT. It codes for CASSGHSGNTIYF.

The rearrangement joins TRBV5-6 to TRBJ2-3; D is undetermined. CDR1 and CDR2 from the germline V gene are SGHDT and YYEEEE. This CDR3 region has 15 residues. V dropped 1 base and J dropped 3 bases, with 12 bases sitting between them. For the CDR3, the DNA is TGTGCCAGCAGCTTGCCTACCCCGATTACAGATACGCAGTATTTT. This sequence encodes CASSLPTPITDTQYF.

This clone was picked up one time. The gene calls are TRBV29-1 and TRBJ1-1; maybe TRBD1 (5 bases). The germline gives CDR1 SQVTM, CDR2 ANQGSEA. V was pared by 4 bases and J by 1 base, with 13 bases between. The CDR3 covers 14 residues. CDR3 in amino acids: CSVGLSGKNTEAFF. DNA for the CDR3: TGCAGCGTTGGTCTGTCAGGGAAGAACACTGAAGCTTTCTTT.

This clone is a singleton in its sample. The chain couples TRBV4-1 to TRBJ2-7; 9 bases are shared with TRBD2. The V segment lost 4 bases and the J segment 4 bases; nucleotides outside the gene matches: 5. CDR3 length equals 14 residues. CDR1 MGHRA and CDR2 YSYEKL come from the germline V gene. CDR3 in amino acids: CASSLSGSYYEQYF. For the CDR3, the DNA is TGCGCCAGCAGCCTTAGCGGGAGCTATTACGAGCAGTACTTC.

The genes are TRBV6-1 and TRBJ1-5; D remains ambiguous. Germline V gives CDR1 MNHNS, CDR2 SASEGT. The CDR3 consists of 15 residues. Trimming left V 7 bases short and J 0 bases short, with 13 bases between. CDR3 in DNA: TGTGCCAGCAAGAAGGAAGGAGGTAGCAATCAGCCCCAGCATTTT. Its translation is CASKKEGGSNQPQHF.

The CDR3 loop reads CASIPRQGVDEQYF. CDR3 coding DNA: TGTGCCAGCATTCCGAGGCAGGGCGTCGACGAGCAGTACTTC. The V call is TRBV28, the J call TRBJ2-7; a weak D match, TRBD1 (5 bases). The V end was cut by 7 bases, the J end by 5 bases, with 18 bases between. The germline CDR1 and CDR2 sequences are MDHEN and SYDVKM. This CDR3 has 14 amino acids.

The genes are TRBV7-6 and TRBJ1-2; D uncertain. Germline-derived CDR1 and CDR2 are SGHVS and FNYEAQ. The CDR3 sequence is 13 residues long. The V gene lost 1 base and the J gene lost 4 bases, with 7 bases spanning the gap. CDR3 region: CASSLGQRYGYTF. The CDR3 coding sequence is TGTGCCAGCAGCTTAGGTCAGCGCTATGGCTACACCTTC.

The genes are TRBV20-1 and TRBJ1-1; possibly TRBD1 for D (6 bases). Germline V lookup: CDR1 DFQATT, CDR2 SNEGSKA (reference sequence). The CDR3 has 11 amino acids. CDR3 in amino acids: CRGDTYTEAFF. CDR3 bases: TGCAGGGGGGACACCTACACTGAAGCTTTCTTT.

This chain connects TRBV9 to TRBJ2-7, with TRBD2 as a possible D gene (6 bases). The germline CDR1 and CDR2 sequences are SGDLS and YYNGEE. The germline V and J ends were trimmed by 0 bases and 2 bases, with 12 bases remaining between them. This CDR3 comprises 15 residues. The CDR3 reads CASSVDASVAYEQYF. The CDR3 DNA is TGTGCCAGCAGCGTAGATGCTAGCGTCGCCTACGAGCAGTACTTC.

The chain uses TRBV10-3 and TRBJ1-1; D call uncertain. The CDR3 contains 15 residues. Germline CDR1 and CDR2: ENHRY and SYGVKD. V was clipped by 2 bases and J by 1 base, with 11 bases between them. The CDR3 nucleotides read TGTGCCATCAGTGAGCCCTTCTTCGGGAACACTGAAGCTTTCTTT. This encodes CAISEPFFGNTEAFF.

The chain links TRBV7-9 to TRBJ2-7, with D possibly matching TRBD1 (6 bases). Per the germline V gene, CDR1 is SEHNR and CDR2 is FQNEAQ (reference sequence). This CDR3 region has 16 residues. V lost 5 bases and J lost 2, with 19 bases in between. CDR3: CASSPRDNRVAYEQYF. For the CDR3, the DNA is TGTGCCAGCAGCCCTAGGGACAACAGGGTCGCCTACGAGCAGTACTTC.

The rearrangement joins TRBV6-5 to TRBJ2-7; maybe TRBD2 (6 bases). Germline CDR1 reads MNHEY; CDR2 reads SVGAGI. The V gene lost 1 base and the J gene lost 0 bases, with 10 bases spanning the gap. The CDR3 has 15 residues. The DNA of the CDR3 is TGTGCCAGCAGTTACTTCGGGGGAAGCTCCTACGAGCAGTACTTC. Translated: CASSYFGGSSYEQYF.

The chain links TRBV19 to TRBJ2-6, with D unclear. In germline, CDR1 is LNHDA, CDR2 SQIVND (reference sequence). The CDR3 is 15 residues long. With 4 bases removed from V and 0 bases from J, the gap between germline ends came to 7 bases. The CDR3 DNA reads as TGTGCCAGTAGTAACACGCCCTCTGGGGCCAACGTCCTGACTTTC. This codes for CASSNTPSGANVLTF.

This sequence joins TRBV6-6 and TRBJ1-1; D possibly corresponds to TRBD1 (5 bases). CDR3 size: 11 residues. The germline V and J ends were trimmed by 10 bases and 5 bases, with 11 bases remaining between them. The germline V gene has CDR1 MNHNY and CDR2 SVGAGI (reference sequence). This CDR3 is CATVSGTEAFF. CDR3 DNA: TGTGCCACCGTATCAGGGACTGAAGCTTTCTTT.

The J gene is TRBJ2-2, the V gene TRBV30; D is undetermined. V lost 2 bases and J lost 1, with 5 bases in between. Germline loops: CDR1 GTSNPN, CDR2 SVGIG (reference sequence). The CDR3 runs 13 residues. The CDR3 DNA follows: TGTGCCTGGAGTTTCCTGAACACCGGGGAGCTGTTTTTT. This encodes CAWSFLNTGELFF.

This chain joins TRBV19 and TRBJ2-7; D perhaps matches TRBD2 (5 bases). Per germline, CDR1 LNHDA and CDR2 SQIVND (reference sequence). Trimming left V 5 bases short and J 2 bases short, with 13 bases between. The CDR3 extends over 14 amino acids. This chain's CDR3 is CASSPRESPYEQYF. The CDR3 DNA reads TGTGCCAGTAGTCCCCGGGAATCCCCCTACGAGCAGTACTTC.

CDR3 loop: CASSLAGGTNYNEQFF. DNA of the CDR3: TGTGCCAGCAGCCTAGCGGGAGGTACCAACTACAATGAGCAGTTCTTC. The chain is built from TRBV9 and TRBJ2-1; 11 bases are a match to TRBD2. The V and J ends lost 4 bases and 3 bases, in that order; junction bases with no gene match: 6. The CDR3 runs 16 residues. Germline V gene sequence: CDR1 SGDLS, CDR2 YYNGEE.

This clone was recorded a few times. J is TRBJ2-7 and V is TRBV6-1; a weak D match, TRBD1 (6 bases). This CDR3 comprises 17 residues. The germline CDR1 and CDR2 sequences are MNHNS and SASEGT. V lost 3 bases and J 7 bases, leaving 25 bases between the germline ends. The CDR3 reads CASSDSSWGQSQAEQYF. The DNA of the CDR3 is TGTGCCAGCAGTGATTCGAGTTGGGGACAATCCCAGGCAGAGCAGTACTTC.

The J gene is TRBJ2-7, the V gene TRBV5-6, with D tentatively TRBD2 (5 bases). The V and J ends lost 4 bases and 3 bases respectively, with 14 bases between them. The germline V gene has CDR1 SGHDT and CDR2 YYEEEE. The CDR3 has 14 residues. The CDR3 is CASSPPGSYYEQYF. The DNA for the CDR3 is TGTGCCAGCAGCCCACCGGGATCTTACTACGAGCAGTACTTC.

The chain recombines TRBV6-5 with TRBJ2-7; D not resolved. The CDR3 extends over 16 amino acids. V was pared by 0 bases and J by 2 bases, with 14 bases between. Germline lookup yields CDR1 MNHEY and CDR2 SVGAGI. CDR3 in DNA: TGTGCCAGCAGTTACTCGCTAGGCAGCACTACCTACGAGCAGTACTTC. It encodes CASSYSLGSTTYEQYF.